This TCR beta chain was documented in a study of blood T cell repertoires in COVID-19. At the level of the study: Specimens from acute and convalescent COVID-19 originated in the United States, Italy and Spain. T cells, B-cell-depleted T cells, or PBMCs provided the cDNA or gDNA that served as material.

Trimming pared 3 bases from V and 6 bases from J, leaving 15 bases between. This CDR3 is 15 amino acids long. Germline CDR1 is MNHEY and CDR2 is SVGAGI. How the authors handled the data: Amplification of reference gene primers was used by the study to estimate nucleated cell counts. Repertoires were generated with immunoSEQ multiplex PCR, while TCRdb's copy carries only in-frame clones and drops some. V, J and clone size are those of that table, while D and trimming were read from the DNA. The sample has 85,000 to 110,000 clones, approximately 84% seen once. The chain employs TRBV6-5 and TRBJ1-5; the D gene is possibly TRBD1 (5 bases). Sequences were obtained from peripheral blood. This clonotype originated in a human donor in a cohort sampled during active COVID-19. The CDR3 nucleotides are TGTGCCAGCAGTTATAGAGGTAATCAGGGTCAGCCCCAGCATTTT. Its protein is CASSYRGNQGQPQHF.